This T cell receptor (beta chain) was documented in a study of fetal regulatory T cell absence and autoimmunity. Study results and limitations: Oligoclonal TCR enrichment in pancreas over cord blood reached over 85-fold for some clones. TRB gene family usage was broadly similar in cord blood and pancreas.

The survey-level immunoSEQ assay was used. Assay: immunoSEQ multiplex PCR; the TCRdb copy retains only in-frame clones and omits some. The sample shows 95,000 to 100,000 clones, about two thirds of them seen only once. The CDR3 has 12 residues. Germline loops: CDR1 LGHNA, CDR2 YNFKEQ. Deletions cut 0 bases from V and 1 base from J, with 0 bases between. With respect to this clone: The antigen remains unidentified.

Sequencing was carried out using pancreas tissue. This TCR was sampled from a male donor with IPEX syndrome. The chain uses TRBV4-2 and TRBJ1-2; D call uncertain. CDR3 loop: CASSQDNYGYTF. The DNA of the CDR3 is TGTGCCAGCAGCCAAGATAACTATGGCTACACCTTC.